One sample yielded the 27 T cell receptor beta chains listed below, sequenced in a study of vaccination effects on CD4 cells after COVID-19. The table came from immunoSEQ multiplex PCR; TCRdb's copy has only in-frame clones and leaves some out. The top ten hold about 2.1% of the sample, which has 70,000 to 75,000 clones, roughly three quarters seen once. Isolating CD4+ T cells followed less than 12 days of culture. These receptors lack a known antigen. Sequencing used CD4+ T cells from PBMCs cultured without peptide, obtained before COVID-19 vaccination. Receptor source: a human donor who received a COVID-19 vaccine.

V usage is TRBV4-1 and J usage is TRBJ2-7; D possibly corresponds to TRBD1 (6 bases). V shed 1 base and J shed 2 bases, with 9 bases lying between them. The CDR3 is made up of 14 amino acids. Germline-derived CDR1 and CDR2 are MGHRA and YSYEKL. As DNA, the CDR3 is TGCGCCAGCAGCCAAGTTGACAGGCCCTACGAGCAGTACGTC. Translating it yields CASSQVDRPYEQYV.

This sequence joins TRBV7-2 and TRBJ1-1; D is unclear. The CDR3 spans 13 residues. Germline CDR1 and CDR2: SGHTA and FQGNSA. The ends were cut back, 3 bases at V and 0 bases at J, with 5 bases in the middle. The DNA for the CDR3 is TGTGCCAGCAGCTTTTCATTGAACACTGAAGCTTTCTTT. Amino acid sequence: CASSFSLNTEAFF.

The V gene is TRBV18, the J gene TRBJ1-4; D gene uncertain. V was shortened by 6 bases and J by 8 bases, with 13 bases between the two germline ends. The CDR3 consists of 13 residues. CDR1 and CDR2 from the germline V gene are KGHSH and LQKENI. The CDR3 loop is CASSQPPQEKLFF. DNA for the CDR3: TGTGCCAGCTCCCAGCCGCCGCAGGAAAAACTGTTTTTT.

The chain has TRBV7-9 and TRBJ2-3; 14 bases map to TRBD2. CDR3 length: 18 amino acids. Per the germline V gene, CDR1 is SEHNR and CDR2 is FQNEAQ (reference sequence). With 4 bases clipped from V and 0 bases from J, the junction kept 6 bases outside the gene matches. The CDR3 here is CASSSGLAGVASTDTQYF. The CDR3 coding sequence is TGTGCCAGCAGCTCGGGACTAGCGGGGGTGGCTAGCACAGATACGCAGTATTTT.

This clone was counted between two and nine times. The chain employs TRBV18 and TRBJ2-2, with D perhaps matching TRBD1 or TRBD2 (5 bases each). Germline V CDR1 and CDR2: KGHSH, LQKENI. V lost 5 bases and J 3 bases, leaving 16 bases between the germline ends. This CDR3 has 16 amino acids. DNA for the CDR3: TGTGCCAGCTCAGGGTACCTGGGACCCGACACCGGGGAGCTGTTTTTT. Amino acid sequence: CASSGYLGPDTGELFF.

V is TRBV3-1 (or the pseudogene TRBV3-2) and J is TRBJ1-6; D is uncertain. Germline V gives CDR1 LGHDT, CDR2 YNNKEL (reference sequence). The CDR3 contains 14 residues. V shed 1 base and J shed 9 bases, with 10 bases lying between them. The CDR3 is CASSQVGSGSPLHF. CDR3 in DNA: TGTGCCAGCAGCCAAGTAGGGTCGGGTTCACCCCTCCACTTT.

V usage is TRBV4-1 and J usage is TRBJ1-2; D gene ambiguous. Germline V gives CDR1 MGHRA, CDR2 YSYEKL. The V end lost 0 bases, the J end lost 4 bases, and 9 bases lay between the germline ends. This CDR3 spans 14 amino acids. In DNA, the CDR3 is TGCGCCAGCAGCCAAGATGTCGGCTTCTATGGCTACACCTTC. This encodes CASSQDVGFYGYTF.

This chain links TRBV29-1 with TRBJ1-2; 8 bases match TRBD1. The ends lost 4 bases at V and 4 bases at J; junction bases unmatched: 2. Germline CDR1 and CDR2: SQVTM and ANQGSEA. The CDR3 loop spans 12 amino acids. CDR3 loop: CSVGTGSYGYTF. CDR3 nucleotides: TGCAGCGTTGGGACAGGGTCCTATGGCTACACCTTC.

CDR3 bases: TGTGCCAGCAGTTTGTCCGGTCCGAGCGGTGGCACTGAAGCTTTCTTT. Protein product: CASSLSGPSGGTEAFF. The chain has TRBV27 and TRBJ1-1; D ambiguous. The CDR3 totals 16 residues. V dropped 3 bases and J dropped 4 bases, with 18 bases sitting between them. CDR1 MNHEY and CDR2 SMNVEV come from the germline V gene (reference sequence).

CDR3 coding DNA: TGTGCCAGCAGGACGCCGGGACAGGGGATCGGGACCCAGTACTTC. Encoded protein: CASRTPGQGIGTQYF. The J gene is TRBJ2-5, the V gene TRBV6-5, with 10 positions matching TRBD1. Trimming at V came to 6 bases and at J to 7 bases, leaving 11 bases not matched to a gene. This CDR3 is 15 amino acids long. Germline V CDR1 and CDR2: MNHEY, SVGAGI.

For this clone: At the DNA level, this CDR3 is encoded by other sequences in the same sample as well. The V gene is TRBV5-1, the J gene TRBJ2-2; D is undetermined. Between the trimmed V and J ends, which lost 1 base and 1 base, there was a span of 8 bases. Germline loops: CDR1 SGHRS, CDR2 YFSETQ. The CDR3 contains 15 residues. The CDR3 here is CASSLQTLNTGELFF. The CDR3 DNA reads as TGCGCCAGCAGCTTGCAGACTCTGAACACCGGGGAGCTGTTTTTT. Filled out from reference TRBV5-1 and TRBJ2-2, the complete variable domain reads KAGVTQTPRYLIKTRGQQVTLSCSPISGHRSVSWYQQTPGQGLQFLFEYFSETQRNKGNFPGRFSGRQFSNSRSEMNVSTLELGDSALYLCASSLQTLNTGELFFGEGSRLTVL.

The chain has TRBV5-8 and TRBJ1-3; tentative D call: TRBD1 (5 bases). CDR3 size: 15 residues. Per the germline V gene, CDR1 is SGHTS and CDR2 is YDEGEE. V lost 4 bases and J lost 0, with 11 bases in between. CDR3 region: CASSRGLTSGNTIYF. For the CDR3, the DNA is TGTGCCAGCAGCCGGGGACTGACCTCTGGAAACACCATATATTTT.

This clone is a singleton in its sample. J is TRBJ1-1 and V is TRBV19, with unresolved D. The CDR3 extends over 14 amino acids. CDR1 is LNHDA, CDR2 SQIVND, per germline (reference sequence). The ends were cut back, 6 bases at V and 0 bases at J, with 11 bases in the middle. The CDR3 DNA follows: TGTGCCAGTAGCCCGCAGGCAGTGAACACTGAAGCTTTCTTT. Residues: CASSPQAVNTEAFF.

The chain employs TRBV27 and TRBJ1-6, with D tentatively TRBD1 (5 bases). The CDR3 runs 17 residues. Germline-derived CDR1 and CDR2 are MNHEY and SMNVEV (reference sequence). Deletions cut 2 bases from V and 7 bases from J, with 18 bases between. This CDR3 is CASSLPPGQGGNSPLHF. The CDR3 region has the DNA TGTGCCAGCAGTTTACCCCCTGGGCAGGGCGGGAATTCACCCCTCCACTTT.

V gene TRBV27 combines with J gene TRBJ1-2; 7 nucleotides agree with TRBD1. The germline CDR1 and CDR2 sequences are MNHEY and SMNVEV (reference sequence). This CDR3 has 15 residues. Trimming took 6 bases from V and 1 from J; bases not matched to a gene: 8. CDR3 DNA sequence: TGTGCCAGCAGACTAAGGGGGCTTCTTAACTATGGCTACACCTTC. Encoded protein: CASRLRGLLNYGYTF.

J is TRBJ1-5 and V is TRBV21-1; no DNA check was done on the table's D call, TRBD1. TRBV21-1 is a known pseudogene. The CDR3 is 17 residues long. For the CDR3, the DNA is TGTGCCAGCAGCGCCGGGACAGCGCTGTATAGCAATCAGCCCCAGCATTTT. It encodes CASSAGTALYSNQPQHF.

This clone turned up a few times. The chain combines TRBV9 with TRBJ1-2; 8 nucleotides match TRBD1. V lost 0 bases, J lost 3 bases, and 10 bases stayed unmatched. The CDR3 extends over 17 amino acids. The V gene's germline CDR1 is SGDLS and CDR2 YYNGEE. The CDR3 region is CASSVGRAGGWDYGYTF. The CDR3 DNA sequence: TGTGCCAGCAGCGTAGGTAGGGCAGGGGGCTGGGACTATGGCTACACCTTC. Full variable domain (remainder filled in from reference TRBV9 and TRBJ1-2): DSGVTQTPKHLITATGQRVTLRCSPRSGDLSVYWYQQSLDQGLQFLIQYYNGEERAKGNILERFSAQQFPDLHSELNLSSLELGDSALYFCASSVGRAGGWDYGYTFGSGTRLTVV.

The rearrangement uses TRBV27 and TRBJ1-6; D gene uncertain. CDR3 length: 13 amino acids. CDR1 is MNHEY, CDR2 SMNVEV, per germline (reference sequence). The germline V and J ends were trimmed by 5 bases and 8 bases, with 10 bases remaining between them. CDR3 region: CASSTNIYSPLHF. DNA of the CDR3: TGTGCCAGCAGTACAAATATCTATTCACCCCTCCACTTT.

The table lists this clone with a count of one. The chain uses TRBV15 and TRBJ2-5; 12 nucleotides line up with TRBD2. The CDR3 sequence is 16 residues long. CDR1 and CDR2 (germline): LNHNV, YYDKDF (reference sequence). The trim removed 5 bases at V and 2 bases at J, leaving 6 bases unmatched. Here the CDR3 DNA reads TGTGCCACCAGCCTAGCGGGGGGGGCCCCACAAGAGACCCAGTACTTC. It yields the protein CATSLAGGAPQETQYF.

This clone was seen once. The gene calls are TRBV3-1 (or the pseudogene TRBV3-2) and TRBJ1-1, with D uncertain. The V end was cut by 2 bases, the J end by 1 base, with 8 bases between. Germline CDR1 and CDR2: LGHDT and YNNKEL (reference sequence). The CDR3 runs 14 residues. CDR3 in amino acids: CASSQPEKNTEAFF. The DNA for the CDR3 is TGTGCCAGCAGCCAACCCGAAAAGAACACTGAAGCTTTCTTT.

CDR3: CASSPVGGRNYGYTF. The CDR3 coding sequence is TGTGCCAGTAGTCCAGTCGGGGGCCGGAACTATGGCTACACCTTC. V is TRBV19 and J is TRBJ1-2; perhaps TRBD1 as D (6 bases). Germline values: CDR1 LNHDA, CDR2 SQIVND (reference sequence). This CDR3 region has 15 residues. V dropped 5 bases and J dropped 2 bases, with 15 bases sitting between them. Using reference TRBV19 and TRBJ1-2 for the parts outside the CDR3, the full variable domain is DGGITQSPKYLFRKEGQNVTLSCEQNLNHDAMYWYRQDPGQGLRLIYYSQIVNDFQKGDIAEGYSVSREKKESFPLTVTSAQKNPTAFYLCASSPVGGRNYGYTFGSGTRLTVV.

This clone was picked up a small number of times. The J gene is TRBJ2-2, the V gene TRBV24-1; D tentatively reads TRBD1 or TRBD2 (6 bases each). The V end lost 4 bases, the J end lost 3 bases, and 14 bases lay between the germline ends. The CDR3 sequence is 16 residues long. Germline V lookup: CDR1 KGHDR, CDR2 SFDVKD. DNA for the CDR3: TGTGCCACCAGTGAGGCAAAGGGGGGACACACCGGGGAGCTGTTTTTT. It specifies CATSEAKGGHTGELFF.

This clone was counted between two and nine times. The rearrangement uses TRBV7-8 and TRBJ1-2; 7 bases map to TRBD1. Unmatched junction bases numbered 16, after V lost 5 bases and J lost 7 bases. The CDR3 loop spans 16 amino acids. Germline V lookup: CDR1 SGHVS, CDR2 FQNEAQ. CDR3 in amino acids: CASSLNRGSLPSGYTF. CDR3 bases: TGTGCCAGCAGCCTCAACAGGGGAAGCCTTCCTAGTGGCTACACCTTC. Full variable domain (rest looked up from reference TRBV7-8 and TRBJ1-2): GAGVSQSPRYKVAKRGQDVALRCDPISGHVSLFWYQQALGQGPEFLTYFQNEAQLDKSGLPSDRFFAERPEGSVSTLKIQRTQQEDSAVYLCASSLNRGSLPSGYTFGSGTRLTVV.

In DNA, the CDR3 is TGTGCCTGGAGCGGACAGATTGCAACTAATGAAAAACTGTTTTTT. Translating it yields CAWSGQIATNEKLFF. The rearrangement joins TRBV30 to TRBJ1-4; tentative D call: TRBD1 (6 bases). V lost 3 bases and J 0 bases, leaving 11 bases between the germline ends. Per the germline V gene, CDR1 is GTSNPN and CDR2 is SVGIG (reference sequence). The CDR3 has 15 amino acids.

The chain combines TRBV5-1 with TRBJ2-3; 12 positions match TRBD2. Germline assignment: CDR1 SGHRS and CDR2 YFSETQ. The CDR3 has 17 amino acids. V gave up 0 bases and J gave up 6 bases; unmatched junction bases: 8. The chain's CDR3 is CASSLGYLAGGTDTQYF. CDR3 sequence (DNA): TGCGCCAGCAGCTTGGGTTATCTAGCGGGGGGGACGGATACGCAGTATTTT.

The chain has TRBV4-3 and TRBJ2-1; D gene uncertain. V lost 0 bases to trimming and J lost 4 bases, with 4 bases between them. Germline V gives CDR1 LGHNA, CDR2 YSLEER. The CDR3 covers 13 residues. The CDR3 bases are TGCGCCAGCAGCCAAGAAGGGTACAATGAGCAGTTCTTC. It codes for CASSQEGYNEQFF.

The rearrangement joins TRBV4-1 to TRBJ2-5; 10 bases map to TRBD1. The CDR3 loop spans 15 amino acids. Germline CDR1 reads MGHRA; CDR2 reads YSYEKL. V was pared by 1 base and J by 5 bases, with 4 bases of the junction left unmatched. Here the CDR3 DNA reads TGCGCCAGCAGCCAAGTAGGGACAGGGGTGGAGACCCAGTACTTC. Translated, it gives CASSQVGTGVETQYF.